These 3 T cell receptor beta chains were sequenced from one sample in a study of blood T cell repertoires in COVID-19. Here immunoSEQ multiplex PCR was the method, and the copy in TCRdb shows in-frame clones only, minus some. The table has 300,000 to 450,000 clones, 89% seen once; the top ten hold about 3.9%. Sequenced: peripheral blood. The source is an older woman with COVID-19, enrolled during active disease.

The gene calls are TRBV16 and TRBJ1-5, with D unresolved. Trimming took 4 bases from V and 2 from J, leaving 9 bases between them. CDR1 KGHSY and CDR2 FQNENV come from the germline V gene. The CDR3 runs to 14 residues. CDR3 sequence: CASSPGAGNQPQHF. Here the CDR3 DNA reads TGTGCCAGCAGCCCGGGAGCGGGCAATCAGCCCCAGCATTTT.

The chain combines TRBV5-1 with TRBJ1-1; D unclear. The CDR3 length is 14 residues. V shed 4 bases and J shed 0 bases, with 10 bases lying between them. Germline V lookup: CDR1 SGHRS, CDR2 YFSETQ. CDR3 sequence: CASSPTPLNTEAFF. The CDR3 DNA reads as TGCGCCAGCAGCCCGACACCACTGAACACTGAAGCTTTCTTT.

This rearrangement joins TRBV19 to TRBJ1-2; D is unclear. CDR1 and CDR2 (germline): LNHDA, SQIVND (reference sequence). The V and J ends lost 2 bases and 0 bases respectively, with 7 bases between them. The CDR3 runs to 14 residues. CDR3 region: CASSISGANYGYTF. The CDR3 bases are TGTGCCAGTAGTATATCGGGTGCTAACTATGGCTACACCTTC.